This TCR beta chain was obtained from a study of blood T cell repertoires in COVID-19. The germline CDR1 and CDR2 sequences are LGHNA and YNFKEQ. With 0 bases clipped from V and 4 bases from J, the junction kept 4 bases outside the gene matches. The CDR3 is made up of 16 amino acids. TCRdb's table, derived via immunoSEQ multiplex PCR, lists solely in-frame clones and lacks some. The table shows 250,000 to 350,000 clones, with approximately 90% occurring only once. This chain uses TRBV4-2 with TRBJ2-1; 9 positions match TRBD2. This sequence originates from a young woman who had recovered from COVID-19. The sequenced sample was PBMCs or T cells enriched from blood (not recorded which). The CDR3 bases are TGTGCCAGCAGCCAAGAAAGTAGCGGGGGATACAATGAGCAGTTCTTC. It codes for CASSQESSGGYNEQFF.